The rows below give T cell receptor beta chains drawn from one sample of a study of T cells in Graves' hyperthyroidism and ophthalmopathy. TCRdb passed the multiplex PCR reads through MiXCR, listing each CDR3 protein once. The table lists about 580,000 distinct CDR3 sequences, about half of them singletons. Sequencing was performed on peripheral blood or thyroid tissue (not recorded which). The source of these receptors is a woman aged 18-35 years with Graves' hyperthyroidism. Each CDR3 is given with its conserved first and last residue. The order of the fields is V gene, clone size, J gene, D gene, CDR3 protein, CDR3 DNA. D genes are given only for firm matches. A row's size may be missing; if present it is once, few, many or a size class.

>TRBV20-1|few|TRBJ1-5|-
CSATVYSNQPQHF
TGCAGTGCTACAGTTTATAGCAATCAGCCCCAGCATTTT
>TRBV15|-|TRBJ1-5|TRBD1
CATSSHRGSNGELF
TGTGCCACCAGCTCACACAGGGGGAGCAACGGGGAGCTGTTT
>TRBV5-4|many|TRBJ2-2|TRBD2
CASSSRTSVNTGELFF
TGTGCCAGCAGCTCCAGGACTAGCGTGAACACCGGGGAGCTGTTTTTT
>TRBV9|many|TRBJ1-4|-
CASSVQQGPNEKLFF
TGTGCCAGCAGCGTTCAGCAGGGGCCTAATGAAAAACTGTTTTTT
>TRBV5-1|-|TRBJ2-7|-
CASSAGPTGAYEQYF
TGCGCCAGCAGTGCGGGGCCAACCGGGGCCTACGAGCAGTACTTC
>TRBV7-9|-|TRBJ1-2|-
CASSLGLGSNYGYTF
TGTGCCAGCAGCTTGGGCCTAGGGTCTAACTATGGCTACACCTTC
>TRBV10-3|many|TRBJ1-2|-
CAISEPGTVLNGYTF
TGTGCCATCAGTGAGCCCGGGACCGTCCTGAATGGCTACACCTTC
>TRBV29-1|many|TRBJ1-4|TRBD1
CSVVLGDREEKLFF
TGCAGCGTTGTCCTGGGGGACAGGGAAGAAAAACTGTTTTTT
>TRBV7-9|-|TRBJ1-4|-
CASSSYSATNEKLFF
TGTGCCAGCAGCTCGTACTCAGCAACTAATGAAAAACTGTTTTTT
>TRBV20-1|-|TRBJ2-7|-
CSTRDIGGEQYF
TGCAGCACACGGGACATCGGTGGCGAGCAGTACTTC
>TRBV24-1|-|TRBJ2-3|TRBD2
CATSLKRGLTDTQYF
TGTGCCACCTCCCTCAAGCGGGGCCTCACAGATACGCAGTATTTT
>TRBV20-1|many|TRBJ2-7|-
CSAITRDSPREQYF
TGCAGTGCTATAACTCGGGACTCGCCTAGGGAGCAGTACTTC
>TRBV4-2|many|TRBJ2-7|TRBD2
CASSQVGALAAGANEQYF
TGTGCCAGCAGCCAAGTAGGCGCTCTAGCAGCGGGGGCCAACGAGCAGTACTTC
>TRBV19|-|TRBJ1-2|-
CASTTPMMGEGYTF
TGTGCCAGTACCACTCCGATGATGGGAGAGGGCTACACCTTC
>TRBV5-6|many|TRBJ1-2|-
CASSLRYRQGASLNYGYTF
TGTGCCAGCAGCTTGAGGTACCGGCAGGGCGCTTCCCTAAACTATGGCTACACCTTC
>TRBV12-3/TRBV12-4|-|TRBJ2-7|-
CASSHSGTSYEQYF
TGTGCCAGCAGTCATAGCGGAACCTCCTACGAGCAGTACTTC
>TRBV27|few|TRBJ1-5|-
CASSLSRVSNQPQHF
TGTGCCAGCAGTTTATCCCGCGTTAGCAATCAGCCCCAGCATTTT
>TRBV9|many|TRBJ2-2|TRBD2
CASSVGSSGPNTGELFF
TGTGCCAGCAGCGTAGGGTCTAGCGGGCCGAACACCGGGGAGCTGTTTTTT
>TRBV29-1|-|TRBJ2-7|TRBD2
CSAGTSGRALNEQYF
TGCAGCGCCGGGACTAGCGGGAGGGCCTTGAATGAGCAGTACTTC
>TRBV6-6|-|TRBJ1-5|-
CASSLRGIPLSNQPQHF
TGTGCCAGCAGTCTTCGGGGGATCCCATTAAGCAATCAGCCCCAGCATTTT
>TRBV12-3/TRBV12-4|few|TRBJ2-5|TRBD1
CASSQGAETQYF
TGTGCCAGCAGTCAGGGGGCTGAGACCCAGTACTTC
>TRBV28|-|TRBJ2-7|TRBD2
CASSLAGLAGVGKYF
TGTGCCAGCAGTTTAGCGGGACTAGCGGGAGTTGGGAAGTACTTC
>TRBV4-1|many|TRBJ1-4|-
CASSQSWSGEKLFF
TGCGCCAGCAGCCAATCTTGGTCTGGTGAAAAACTGTTTTTT
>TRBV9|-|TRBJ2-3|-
CASSTALSTDTQYF
TGTGCCAGCAGTACCGCTTTATCCACAGATACGCAGTATTTT
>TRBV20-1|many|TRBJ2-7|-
CSAAFQQSYEQYF
TGCAGTGCTGCATTTCAACAGTCCTACGAGCAGTACTTC
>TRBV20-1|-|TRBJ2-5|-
CSANRVRSDQPQYF
TGCAGTGCTAACAGGGTTCGGAGCGATCAGCCCCAGTACTTC
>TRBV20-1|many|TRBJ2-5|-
CSARGVREIPQETQYF
TGCAGTGCTAGGGGGGTACGGGAGATTCCCCAAGAGACCCAGTACTTC
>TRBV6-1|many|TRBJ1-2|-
CASTMGTTNYGYTF
TGTGCCAGCACTATGGGGACAACAAACTATGGCTACACCTTC
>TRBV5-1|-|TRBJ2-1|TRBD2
CASSPLAGADNEQFF
TGCGCCAGCAGCCCATTAGCGGGAGCTGACAATGAGCAGTTCTTC
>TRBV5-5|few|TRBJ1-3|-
CASSLVVGTRGNTIYF
TGTGCCAGCAGCTTGGTTGTCGGGACACGAGGAAACACCATATATTTT
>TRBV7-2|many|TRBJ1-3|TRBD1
CASSRDRGGGNTIYF
TGTGCCAGCAGCCGGGACAGGGGCGGAGGAAACACCATATATTTT
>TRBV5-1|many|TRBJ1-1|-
CASSLVRGRTEAFF
TGCGCCAGCAGCTTGGTGAGGGGTCGGACTGAAGCTTTCTTT
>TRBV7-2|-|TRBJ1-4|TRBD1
CASSLDRAGGEKLFF
TGTGCCAGCAGCTTAGATAGGGCAGGGGGTGAAAAACTGTTTTTT
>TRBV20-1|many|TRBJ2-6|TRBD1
CSASLRDSRYSGANVLTF
TGCAGTGCTAGCCTCCGGGACAGCCGATACTCTGGGGCCAACGTCCTGACTTTC
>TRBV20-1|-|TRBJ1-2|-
CSARDLGLGYTF
TGCAGTGCTAGAGATCTGGGGCTTGGCTACACCTTC
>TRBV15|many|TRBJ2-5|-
CATSRAIGGQETQYF
TGTGCCACCAGCAGAGCTATTGGGGGGCAAGAGACCCAGTACTTC
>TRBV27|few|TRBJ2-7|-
CASLEGSEQYF
TGTGCCAGCCTGGAGGGATCCGAGCAGTACTTC